This T cell receptor (beta chain) was observed in a study of beta chain features in type 1 diabetes. General observations from the study: Among patients with Type 1 diabetes, TCRB CDR3s were moderately but significantly shorter in every one of the four CD4+ subsets.

Trimming left V 0 bases short and J 1 base short, with 19 bases between. This CDR3 is built from 18 residues. Worth noting for this clone: What it recognizes is unknown.

As every portion of the isolated RNA was reverse transcribed, the sequencing read expressed TCRB transcripts. Here immunoSEQ multiplex PCR was the method, and the copy in TCRdb shows in-frame clones only, minus some. Here the sample spans 550,000 to 850,000 clones, roughly an eighth being singletons. This chain connects TRBV5-7 to TRBJ1-1; a weak D match, TRBD1 (5 bases). TRBV5-7 is assigned to the ORF class and has an uncertain function. The TCR was taken from a man between 18 and 35 years old with type 1 diabetes. Sequencing was carried out using naive CD4+ T cells from blood. The CDR3 sequence: CASSLGRAGPASNTEAFF. The CDR3 DNA reads as TGTGCCAGCAGCTTGGGCAGGGCCGGTCCCGCGTCGAACACTGAAGCTTTCTTT.